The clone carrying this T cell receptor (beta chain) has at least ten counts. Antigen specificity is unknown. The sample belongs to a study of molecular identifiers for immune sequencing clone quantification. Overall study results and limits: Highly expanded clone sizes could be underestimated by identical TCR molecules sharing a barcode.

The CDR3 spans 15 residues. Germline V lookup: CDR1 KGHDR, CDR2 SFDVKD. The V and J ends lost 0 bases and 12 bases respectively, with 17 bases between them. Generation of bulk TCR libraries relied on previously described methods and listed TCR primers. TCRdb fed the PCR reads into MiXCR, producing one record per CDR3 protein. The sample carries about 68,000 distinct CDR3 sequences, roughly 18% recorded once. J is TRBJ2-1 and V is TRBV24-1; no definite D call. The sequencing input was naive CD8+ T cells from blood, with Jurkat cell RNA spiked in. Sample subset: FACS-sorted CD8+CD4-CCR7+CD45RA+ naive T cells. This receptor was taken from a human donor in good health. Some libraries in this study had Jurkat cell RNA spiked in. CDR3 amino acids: CATSDLLGRPYGQFF. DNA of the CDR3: TGTGCCACCAGTGATTTGTTAGGACGACCTTATGGGCAGTTCTTC.